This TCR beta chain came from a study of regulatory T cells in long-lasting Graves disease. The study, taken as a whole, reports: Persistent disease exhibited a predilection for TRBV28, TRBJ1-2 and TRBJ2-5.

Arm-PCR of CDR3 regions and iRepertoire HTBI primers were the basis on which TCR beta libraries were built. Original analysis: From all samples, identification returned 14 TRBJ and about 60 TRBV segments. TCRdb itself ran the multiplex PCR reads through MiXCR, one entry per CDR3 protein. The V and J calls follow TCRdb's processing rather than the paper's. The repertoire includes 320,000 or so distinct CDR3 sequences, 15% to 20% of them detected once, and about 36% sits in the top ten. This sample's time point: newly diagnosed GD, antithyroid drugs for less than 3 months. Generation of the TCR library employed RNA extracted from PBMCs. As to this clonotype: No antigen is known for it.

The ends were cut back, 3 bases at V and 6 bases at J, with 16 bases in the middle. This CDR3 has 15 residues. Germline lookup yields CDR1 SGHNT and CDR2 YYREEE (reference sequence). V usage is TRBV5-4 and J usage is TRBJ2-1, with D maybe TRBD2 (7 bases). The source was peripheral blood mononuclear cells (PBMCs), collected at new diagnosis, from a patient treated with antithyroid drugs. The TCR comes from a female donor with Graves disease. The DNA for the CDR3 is TGTGCCAGCAGCTCGAGGGGGGAGGGAATCAATGAGCAGTTCTTC. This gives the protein CASSSRGEGINEQFF.